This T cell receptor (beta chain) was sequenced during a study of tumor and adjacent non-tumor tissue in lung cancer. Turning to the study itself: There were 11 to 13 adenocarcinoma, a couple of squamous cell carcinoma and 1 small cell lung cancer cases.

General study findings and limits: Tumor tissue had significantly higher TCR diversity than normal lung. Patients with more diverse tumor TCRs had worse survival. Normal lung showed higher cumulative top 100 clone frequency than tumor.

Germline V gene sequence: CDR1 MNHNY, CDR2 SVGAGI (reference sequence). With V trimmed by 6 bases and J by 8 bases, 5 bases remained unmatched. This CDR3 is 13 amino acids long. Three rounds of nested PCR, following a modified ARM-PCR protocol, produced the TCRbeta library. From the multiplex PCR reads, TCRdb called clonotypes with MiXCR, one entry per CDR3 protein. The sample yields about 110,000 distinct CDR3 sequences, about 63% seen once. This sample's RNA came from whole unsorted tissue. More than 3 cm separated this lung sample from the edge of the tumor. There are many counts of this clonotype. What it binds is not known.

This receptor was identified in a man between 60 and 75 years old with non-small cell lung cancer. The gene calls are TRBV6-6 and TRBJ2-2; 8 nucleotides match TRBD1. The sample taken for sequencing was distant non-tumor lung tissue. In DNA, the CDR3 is TGTGCCAGCAGCCGAACAGGGGGGGGGGAGCTGTTTTTT. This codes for CASSRTGGGELFF.